Listed here are 25 T cell receptor beta chains from one sample, sequenced in a study of cytotoxic CD8 clonotypes in ibrutinib-treated CLL. Only in-frame clones appear in the TCRdb table, and some are missing; sequencing was by immunoSEQ multiplex PCR. This table holds approximately 330,000 clones, 80% found once. The starting material was PBMCs, obtained before ibrutinib treatment. All receptors derive from a human donor with chronic lymphocytic leukemia.

This clone was seen a few times. The chain carries TRBV2 and TRBJ1-1; possibly TRBD1 for D (5 bases). The CDR3 is 12 amino acids. The germline V gene encodes CDR1 SNHLY and CDR2 FYNNEI. Trimming stripped 6 bases from V and 7 bases from J, with 12 bases between. CDR3 sequence (DNA): TGTGCCAGCAGGCCGCGGGGCGATGAAGCTTTCTTT. This codes for CASRPRGDEAFF.

The chain employs TRBV27 and TRBJ2-5; a possible D gene is TRBD2 (5 bases). The germline V gene encodes CDR1 MNHEY and CDR2 SMNVEV (reference sequence). The CDR3 spans 13 residues. Trimming took 3 bases from V and 4 from J, leaving 9 bases between them. CDR3 protein: CASSFLEGETQYF. CDR3 coding DNA: TGTGCCAGCAGTTTCTTAGAGGGAGAGACCCAGTACTTC.

The chain combines TRBV19 with TRBJ2-1, with D possibly matching TRBD2 (5 bases). From germline, CDR1 is LNHDA and CDR2 SQIVND (reference sequence). The CDR3 loop spans 13 amino acids. The V end was cut by 4 bases, the J end by 4 bases, with 8 bases between. In DNA, the CDR3 is TGTGCCAGTAGTACTAGCCGTTACAATGAGCAGTTCTTC. Translating gives CASSTSRYNEQFF.

The chain recombines TRBV5-4 with TRBJ1-1; maybe TRBD1 (6 bases). The CDR3 runs 14 residues. With 2 bases removed from V and 4 bases from J, the gap between germline ends came to 12 bases. CDR1 and CDR2 from the germline V gene are SGHNT and YYREEE (reference sequence). In nucleotides, the CDR3 is TGTGCCAGCAGCTTACAGGGAGAAGGCACTGAAGCTTTCTTT. This translates into CASSLQGEGTEAFF.

This chain links TRBV10-3 with TRBJ1-5; D not resolved. Germline V gene lookup returns CDR1 ENHRY and CDR2 SYGVKD. CDR3 size: 12 residues. V lost 3 bases, J lost 6 bases, and 6 bases lay in between. As DNA, the CDR3 is TGTGCCATCAGTGACATTAGTCAGCCCCAGCATTTT. Translating it yields CAISDISQPQHF.

The chain recombines TRBV9 with TRBJ2-7; tentative D call: TRBD2 (6 bases). V lost 0 bases and J lost 6, with 13 bases in between. The CDR3 is 14 amino acids. CDR1 is SGDLS, CDR2 YYNGEE, per germline. This chain's CDR3 is CASSVGGTSSEQYF. Here the CDR3 DNA reads TGTGCCAGCAGCGTAGGCGGGACCTCGAGCGAGCAGTACTTC.

In its sample, this clone was seen once. V and J are TRBV28 and TRBJ1-4, with D possibly TRBD1 on 5 matching bases. The CDR3 is made up of 18 amino acids. Germline assignment: CDR1 MDHEN and CDR2 SYDVKM. The germline V and J ends were trimmed by 6 bases and 6 bases, with 26 bases remaining between them. The CDR3 DNA is TGTGCCAGCAGCCAATTTTCTTGGGGCGCGGTCCCGGATGAAAAACTGTTTTTT. It translates to CASSQFSWGAVPDEKLFF.

The table lists this clone with a count of one. This rearrangement joins TRBV5-1 to TRBJ1-4; TRBD1 agrees at 8 bases. The J segment lost 3 bases and the V segment lost 7 bases, leaving 2 bases of the junction unmatched. Germline V CDR1 and CDR2: SGHRS, YFSETQ. The CDR3 totals 13 residues. The CDR3 here is CASGQGPNEKLFF. The CDR3, as DNA: TGCGCCAGCGGACAGGGTCCTAATGAAAAACTGTTTTTT.

This chain uses TRBV7-2 with TRBJ2-5, with TRBD1 identical over 7 bases. Germline V lookup: CDR1 SGHTA, CDR2 FQGNSA. The V segment lost 7 bases and the J segment 5 bases; nucleotides outside the gene matches: 7. This CDR3 contains 13 residues. The CDR3 DNA sequence: TGTGCCAGCACCGTTAGGGGGCGGGAGACCCAGTACTTC. This codes for CASTVRGRETQYF.

The rearrangement uses TRBV6-1 and TRBJ2-7; 9 nucleotides align to TRBD1. The CDR3 consists of 13 residues. CDR1 is MNHNS, CDR2 SASEGT, per germline. The V gene end was trimmed by 6 bases and the J gene end by 5 bases; junction bases not matched to a gene: 5. CDR3 region: CASRGTGKDEQYF. CDR3 nucleotides: TGTGCCAGCAGGGGGACAGGGAAGGACGAGCAGTACTTC.

This chain connects TRBV11-3 to TRBJ2-5; perhaps TRBD2 as D (6 bases). Germline assignment: CDR1 SGHNT and CDR2 YENEEA. The CDR3 has 12 residues. V was trimmed by 2 bases and J by 5 bases, leaving 6 bases between them. DNA for the CDR3: TGTGCCAGCAGCTTAAGCGGGGAGACCCAGTACTTC. Its protein is CASSLSGETQYF.

The CDR3 DNA reads as TGTGCCTGGATTATCGGAATGGTAGCTTTCTTT. This codes for CAWIIGMVAFF. V usage is TRBV30 and J usage is TRBJ1-1; D uncertain. The CDR3 has 11 residues. The V and J ends lost 4 bases and 10 bases respectively, with 13 bases between them. In germline, CDR1 is GTSNPN, CDR2 SVGIG (reference sequence).

V usage is TRBV4-2 and J usage is TRBJ2-7, with 8 bases that match TRBD1. Germline loops: CDR1 LGHNA, CDR2 YNFKEQ. The V segment lost 1 base and the J segment 3 bases; nucleotides outside the gene matches: 14. The CDR3 totals 18 residues. The CDR3 DNA reads TGTGCCAGCAGCCAAGGATACCAGCGTCCAGGGGGCCTCTACGAGCAGTACTTC. This codes for CASSQGYQRPGGLYEQYF.

The CDR3 sequence is CASSPTRQPNQPQHF. In DNA form, the CDR3 reads TGTGCCAGCAGCCCCACCCGACAGCCGAATCAGCCCCAGCATTTT. The rearrangement joins TRBV9 to TRBJ1-5; a weak D match, TRBD1 (5 bases). The ends were cut back, 4 bases at V and 4 bases at J, with 15 bases in the middle. The CDR3 loop spans 15 amino acids. The germline CDR1 and CDR2 sequences are SGDLS and YYNGEE.

The V gene is TRBV4-1, the J gene TRBJ1-2; weak D call: TRBD1 (5 bases). CDR3 length: 14 amino acids. Trimming removed 0 bases at V and 7 bases at J, with 12 bases between. Germline V CDR1 and CDR2: MGHRA, YSYEKL. The CDR3 loop reads CASSQDRQGRGYTF. CDR3 nucleotides: TGCGCCAGCAGCCAAGATAGGCAGGGTCGTGGCTACACCTTC.

This rearrangement joins TRBV28 to TRBJ1-2; D is undetermined. The CDR3 covers 14 residues. The V end was cut by 1 base, the J end by 8 bases, with 14 bases between. From germline, CDR1 is MDHEN and CDR2 SYDVKM. CDR3 nucleotides: TGTGCCAGCAGTTTATCCCCCAGAGACCCCGGCTACACCTTC. As protein: CASSLSPRDPGYTF.

The gene calls are TRBV11-3 and TRBJ2-1; D is ambiguous. V was shortened by 0 bases and J by 3 bases, with 12 bases between the two germline ends. The CDR3 loop spans 16 amino acids. Germline CDR1 SGHNT, CDR2 YENEEA. In DNA, the CDR3 is TGTGCCAGCAGCTTAGAACAGTTAAGCTACTACAATGAGCAGTTCTTC. It yields the protein CASSLEQLSYYNEQFF. Supplemented by reference TRBV11-3 and TRBJ2-1, the full variable domain reads EAGVVQSPRYKIIEKKQPVAFWCNPISGHNTLYWYLQNLGQGPELLIRYENEEAVDDSQLPKDRFSAERLKGVDSTLKIQPAELGDSAVYLCASSLEQLSYYNEQFFGPGTRLTVL.

This chain links TRBV28 with TRBJ1-3, with unresolved D. The CDR3 covers 14 residues. The germline gives CDR1 MDHEN, CDR2 SYDVKM. V lost 5 bases and J 0 bases, leaving 8 bases between the germline ends. The DNA for the CDR3 is TGTGCCAGCAGTAACTCAGGCTCTGGAAACACCATATATTTT. Protein sequence: CASSNSGSGNTIYF.

This chain links TRBV5-6 with TRBJ1-5; no definite D call. The CDR3 is 15 residues long. The V end lost 4 bases, the J end lost 0 bases, and 11 bases lay between the germline ends. In germline, CDR1 is SGHDT, CDR2 YYEEEE. CDR3 in DNA: TGTGCCAGCAGCCCCGCCCCCGATAGCAATCAGCCCCAGCATTTT. Translating gives CASSPAPDSNQPQHF.

The rearrangement joins TRBV10-1 to TRBJ1-4; a possible D gene is TRBD1 (5 bases). In germline, CDR1 is WNHNN, CDR2 SYGVQD (reference sequence). The CDR3 sequence is 14 residues long. Trimming took 3 bases from V and 8 from J, leaving 13 bases between them. CDR3 protein: CASSESGHLEKLFF. The CDR3 DNA follows: TGCGCCAGCAGTGAATCAGGACATCTAGAAAAACTGTTTTTT.

This rearrangement joins TRBV18 to TRBJ1-4; a possible D gene is TRBD1 (6 bases). V lost 3 bases, J lost 5 bases, and 16 bases lay in between. The CDR3 spans 16 residues. Looked up from germline, CDR1 is KGHSH and CDR2 is LQKENI. The CDR3 nucleotides are TGTGCCAGCTCACCCTTTACGACAGGCTCAAATGAAAAACTGTTTTTT. It codes for CASSPFTTGSNEKLFF.

The chain links TRBV29-1 to TRBJ2-5; the D is unclear. CDR3 length: 13 amino acids. The germline V gene encodes CDR1 SQVTM and CDR2 ANQGSEA. V was cut by 0 bases and J by 2 bases, with 7 bases left in between. Written as DNA, the CDR3 is TGCAGCGTTGAAGAACCAAATCAAGAGACCCAGTACTTC. It yields the protein CSVEEPNQETQYF.

The V call is TRBV9, the J call TRBJ2-1, with 10 positions matching TRBD2. Germline V lookup: CDR1 SGDLS, CDR2 YYNGEE. The CDR3 has 17 residues. The trim removed 3 bases at V and 1 base at J, leaving 7 bases unmatched. CDR3 region: CASSAGASGRSYNEQFF. For the CDR3, the DNA is TGTGCCAGCAGCGCAGGCGCTAGCGGGAGATCCTACAATGAGCAGTTCTTC.

This clone was found a few times. The J gene is TRBJ1-4, the V gene TRBV7-9; weak D call: TRBD1 (6 bases). The CDR3 covers 12 residues. Trimming pared 4 bases from V and 10 bases from J, leaving 10 bases between. From germline, CDR1 is SEHNR and CDR2 FQNEAQ (reference sequence). DNA of the CDR3: TGTGCCAGCAGCTCCAGACAGGCAAAACTGTTTTTT. It encodes CASSSRQAKLFF.

The chain uses TRBV5-1 and TRBJ1-4, with D unresolved. CDR1 and CDR2 (germline): SGHRS, YFSETQ. V was trimmed by 0 bases and J by 7 bases, leaving 7 bases between them. CDR3 length: 13 amino acids. CDR3: CASSLATSEKLFF. The CDR3 DNA reads as TGCGCCAGCAGCTTGGCGACCAGTGAAAAACTGTTTTTT.